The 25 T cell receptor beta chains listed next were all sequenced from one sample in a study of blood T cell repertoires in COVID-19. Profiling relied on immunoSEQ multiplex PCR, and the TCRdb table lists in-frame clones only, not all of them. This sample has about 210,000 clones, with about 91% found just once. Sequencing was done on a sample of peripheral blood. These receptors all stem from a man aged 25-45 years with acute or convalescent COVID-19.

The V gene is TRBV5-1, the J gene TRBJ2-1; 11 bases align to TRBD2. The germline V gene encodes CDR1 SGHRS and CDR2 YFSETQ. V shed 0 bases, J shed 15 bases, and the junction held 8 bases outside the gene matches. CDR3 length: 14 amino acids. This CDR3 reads CASSLGLAGPQGFF. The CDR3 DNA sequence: TGCGCCAGCAGCTTGGGACTAGCGGGGCCCCAGGGGTTCTTC.

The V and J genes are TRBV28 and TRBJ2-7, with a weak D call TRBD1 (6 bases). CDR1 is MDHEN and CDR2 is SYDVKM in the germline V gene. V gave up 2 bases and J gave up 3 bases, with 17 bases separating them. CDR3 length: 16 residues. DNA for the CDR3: TGTGCCAGCAGTTTAGCGGGCCAGGGGCGGCTCTACGAGCAGTACTTC. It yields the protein CASSLAGQGRLYEQYF.

The CDR3 bases are TGCGCCAGCAGCCACGGAAGCGGGGGGCTTTCCTACGAGCAGTACTTC. Amino acid sequence: CASSHGSGGLSYEQYF. The rearrangement links TRBV5-1 to TRBJ2-7, with TRBD2 matching over 9 bases. Germline V gene sequence: CDR1 SGHRS, CDR2 YFSETQ. Unmatched junction bases numbered 9, after V lost 4 bases and J lost 1 base. CDR3 length equals 16 residues.

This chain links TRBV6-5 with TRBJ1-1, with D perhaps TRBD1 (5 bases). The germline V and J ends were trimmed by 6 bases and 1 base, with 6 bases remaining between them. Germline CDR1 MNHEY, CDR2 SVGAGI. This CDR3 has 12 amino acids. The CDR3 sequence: CASRQANTEAFF. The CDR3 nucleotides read TGTGCCAGCAGACAGGCGAACACTGAAGCTTTCTTT.

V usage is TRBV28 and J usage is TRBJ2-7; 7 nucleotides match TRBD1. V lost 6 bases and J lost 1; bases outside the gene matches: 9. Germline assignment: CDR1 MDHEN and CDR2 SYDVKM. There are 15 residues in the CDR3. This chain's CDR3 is CASRRGQLFSYEQYF. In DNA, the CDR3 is TGTGCCAGCAGACGGGGACAGCTGTTTTCCTACGAGCAGTACTTC.

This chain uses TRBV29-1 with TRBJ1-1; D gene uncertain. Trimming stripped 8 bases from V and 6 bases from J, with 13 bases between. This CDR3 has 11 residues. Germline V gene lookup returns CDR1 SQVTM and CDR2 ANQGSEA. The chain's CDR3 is CSSVNRAEAFF. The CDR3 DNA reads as TGCAGCTCTGTTAACAGAGCTGAAGCTTTCTTT.

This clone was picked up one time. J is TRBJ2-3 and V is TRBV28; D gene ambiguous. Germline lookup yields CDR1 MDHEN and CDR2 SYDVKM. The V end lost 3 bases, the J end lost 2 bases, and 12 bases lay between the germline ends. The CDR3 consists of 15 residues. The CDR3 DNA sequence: TGTGCCAGCAGTTTTCAAGAGTTGTTCACAGATACGCAGTATTTT. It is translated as CASSFQELFTDTQYF.

CDR3 amino acids: CASSVGEAGALYEQYF. The CDR3 nucleotides are TGTGCCAGCAGCGTAGGGGAAGCAGGGGCCCTTTACGAGCAGTACTTC. V usage is TRBV9 and J usage is TRBJ2-7, with a tentative D call TRBD1 (6 bases). The CDR3 runs 16 residues. V was pared by 0 bases and J by 4 bases, with 17 bases between. The germline V gene encodes CDR1 SGDLS and CDR2 YYNGEE.

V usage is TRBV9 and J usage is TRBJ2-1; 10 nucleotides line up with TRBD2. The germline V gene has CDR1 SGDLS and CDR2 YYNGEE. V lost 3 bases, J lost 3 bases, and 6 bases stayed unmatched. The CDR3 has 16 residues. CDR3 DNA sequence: TGTGCCAGCAGCGCCCTTCCTAGCGGGGGCTACAATGAGCAGTTCTTC. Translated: CASSALPSGGYNEQFF.

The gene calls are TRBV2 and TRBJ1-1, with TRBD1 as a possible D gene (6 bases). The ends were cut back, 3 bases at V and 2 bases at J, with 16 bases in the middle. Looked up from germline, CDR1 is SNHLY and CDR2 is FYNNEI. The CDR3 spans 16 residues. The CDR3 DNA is TGTGCCAGCAGTGAGTCGAGGGGGTCTGGAAACACTGAAGCTTTCTTT. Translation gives CASSESRGSGNTEAFF.

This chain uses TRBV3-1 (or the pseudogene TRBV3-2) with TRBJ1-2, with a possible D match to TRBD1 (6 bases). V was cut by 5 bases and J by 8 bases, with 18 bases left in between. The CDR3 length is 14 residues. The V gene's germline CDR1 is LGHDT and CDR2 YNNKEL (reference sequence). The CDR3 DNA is TGTGCCAGCAGCTATTCACAGGGCGGCAGGGGCTACACCTTC. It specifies CASSYSQGGRGYTF.

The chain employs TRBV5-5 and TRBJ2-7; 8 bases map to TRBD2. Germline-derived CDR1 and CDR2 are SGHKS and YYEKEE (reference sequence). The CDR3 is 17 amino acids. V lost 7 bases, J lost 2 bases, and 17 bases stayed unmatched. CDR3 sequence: CASVNFAGGGMTYEQYF. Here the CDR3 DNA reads TGTGCCAGCGTCAACTTCGCGGGGGGAGGGATGACCTACGAGCAGTACTTC.

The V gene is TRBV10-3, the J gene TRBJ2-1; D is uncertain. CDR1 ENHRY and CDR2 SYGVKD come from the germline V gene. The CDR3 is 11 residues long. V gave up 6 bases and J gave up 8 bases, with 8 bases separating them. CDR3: CAISLADEQFF. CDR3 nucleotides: TGTGCCATCAGCTTAGCCGATGAGCAGTTCTTC.

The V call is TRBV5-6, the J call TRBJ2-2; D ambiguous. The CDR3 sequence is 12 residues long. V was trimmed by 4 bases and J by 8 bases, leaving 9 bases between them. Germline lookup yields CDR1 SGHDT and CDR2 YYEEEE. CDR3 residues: CASSLDIGELFF. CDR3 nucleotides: TGTGCCAGCAGCCTAGATATAGGGGAGCTGTTTTTT.

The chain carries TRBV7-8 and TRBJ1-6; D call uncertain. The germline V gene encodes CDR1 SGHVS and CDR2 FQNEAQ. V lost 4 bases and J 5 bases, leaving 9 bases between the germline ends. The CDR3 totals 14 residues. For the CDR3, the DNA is TGTGCCAGCAGCTGGGGAGGAAATAATTCACCCCTCCACTTT. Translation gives CASSWGGNNSPLHF.

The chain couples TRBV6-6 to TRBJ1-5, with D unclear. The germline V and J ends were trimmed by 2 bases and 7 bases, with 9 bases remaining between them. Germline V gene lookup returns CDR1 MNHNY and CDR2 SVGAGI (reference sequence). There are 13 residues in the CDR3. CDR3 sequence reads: CASSYRVEQPQHF. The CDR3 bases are TGTGCCAGCAGTTACCGGGTGGAGCAGCCCCAGCATTTT.

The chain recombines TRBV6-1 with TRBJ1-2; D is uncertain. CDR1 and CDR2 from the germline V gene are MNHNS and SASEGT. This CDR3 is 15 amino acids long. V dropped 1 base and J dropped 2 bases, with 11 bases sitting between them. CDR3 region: CASSEGGGWNYGYTF. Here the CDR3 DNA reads TGTGCCAGCAGTGAAGGAGGAGGTTGGAACTATGGCTACACCTTC.

The CDR3 nucleotides are TGCGCCAGCAATAGGGGAGGCTCCTACAATGAGCAGTTCTTC. Protein: CASNRGGSYNEQFF. V usage is TRBV10-1 and J usage is TRBJ2-1; possibly TRBD2 for D (6 bases). Trimming stripped 7 bases from V and 0 bases from J, with 10 bases between. Germline loops: CDR1 WNHNN, CDR2 SYGVQD (reference sequence). The CDR3 contains 14 residues.

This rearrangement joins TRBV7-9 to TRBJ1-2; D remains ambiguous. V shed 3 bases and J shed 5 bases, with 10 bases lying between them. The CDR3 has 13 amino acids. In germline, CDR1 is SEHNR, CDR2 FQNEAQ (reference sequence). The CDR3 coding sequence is TGTGCCAGCAGCTTCATAGATTTGTATGGCTACACCTTC. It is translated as CASSFIDLYGYTF. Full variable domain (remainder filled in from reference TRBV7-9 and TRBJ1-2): DTGVSQNPRHKITKRGQNVTFRCDPISEHNRLYWYRQTLGQGPEFLTYFQNEAQLEKSRLLSDRFSAERPKGSFSTLEIQRTEQGDSAMYLCASSFIDLYGYTFGSGTRLTVV.

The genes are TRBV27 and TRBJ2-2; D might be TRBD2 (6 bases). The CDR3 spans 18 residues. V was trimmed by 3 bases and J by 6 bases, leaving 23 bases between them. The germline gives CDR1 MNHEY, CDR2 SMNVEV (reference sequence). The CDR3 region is CASSFLGRRAGWAGELFF. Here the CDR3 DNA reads TGTGCCAGCAGTTTCCTCGGGCGGAGAGCGGGTTGGGCCGGGGAGCTGTTTTTT.

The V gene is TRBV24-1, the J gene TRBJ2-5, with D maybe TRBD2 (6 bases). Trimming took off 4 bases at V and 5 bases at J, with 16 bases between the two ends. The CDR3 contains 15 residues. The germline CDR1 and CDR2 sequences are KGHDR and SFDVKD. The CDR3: CATSDPEEGRETQYF. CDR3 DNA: TGTGCCACCAGTGACCCTGAGGAAGGGAGGGAGACCCAGTACTTC.

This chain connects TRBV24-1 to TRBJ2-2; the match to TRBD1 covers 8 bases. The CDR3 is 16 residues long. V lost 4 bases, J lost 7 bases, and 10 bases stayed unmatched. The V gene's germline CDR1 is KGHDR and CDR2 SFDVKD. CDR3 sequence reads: CATSDPGQGRIGELFF. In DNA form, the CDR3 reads TGTGCCACCAGTGACCCCGGACAGGGAAGGATCGGGGAGCTGTTTTTT.

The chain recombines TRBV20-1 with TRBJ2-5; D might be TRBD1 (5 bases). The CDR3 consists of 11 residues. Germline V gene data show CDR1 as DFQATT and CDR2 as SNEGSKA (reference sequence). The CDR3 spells CRAGISETQYF. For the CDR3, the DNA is TGCAGAGCAGGGATTTCAGAGACCCAGTACTTC.

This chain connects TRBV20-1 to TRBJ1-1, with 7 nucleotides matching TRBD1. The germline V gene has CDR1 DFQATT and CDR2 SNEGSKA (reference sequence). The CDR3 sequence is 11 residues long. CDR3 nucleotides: TGCAGATGCCCGACAGGGACTGAAGCTTTCTTT. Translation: CRCPTGTEAFF.

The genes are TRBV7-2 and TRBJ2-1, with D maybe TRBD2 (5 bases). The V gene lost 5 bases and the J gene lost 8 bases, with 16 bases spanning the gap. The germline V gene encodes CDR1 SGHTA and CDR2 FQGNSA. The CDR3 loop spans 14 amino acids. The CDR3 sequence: CASSPLCVGDEQFF. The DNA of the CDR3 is TGTGCCAGCAGCCCCCTTTGTGTCGGGGATGAGCAGTTCTTC.